Shown below are 28 T cell receptor beta chains from a single sample sequenced in a study of cytomegalovirus exposure and HLA in healthy donors. Use of 60 Vbeta and 13 Jbeta primers characterized the PCR. The data were produced by immunoSEQ multiplex PCR, yet TCRdb's version contains in-frame clones alone and is incomplete. Of under 150,000 clones in the sample, roughly 80% are singletons; the top ten hold 1.5% to 2%. The sequencing sample was made of PBMCs. These receptors all come from a woman aged 35 to 49 in good health and CMV-seronegative.

The CDR3 DNA follows: TGTGCCAGCAGCTTAGGCCGGACTAGCGGGAGCAATGAGCAGTTCTTC. Translating gives CASSLGRTSGSNEQFF. The rearrangement joins TRBV7-6 to TRBJ2-1, with TRBD2 matching over 13 bases. Per the germline V gene, CDR1 is SGHVS and CDR2 is FNYEAQ. Germline trimming cut 1 base from V and 6 bases from J; bases unmatched to any gene: 3. The CDR3 totals 16 residues.

This chain links TRBV5-1 with TRBJ2-3; 11 nucleotides match TRBD2. CDR3 length: 16 amino acids. J was trimmed by 6 bases and V by 1 base; bases with no gene match: 7. CDR1 SGHRS and CDR2 YFSETQ come from the germline V gene. This CDR3 is CASSLRASGGRDTQYF. CDR3 DNA: TGCGCCAGCAGCTTGAGGGCTAGCGGGGGGCGGGATACGCAGTATTTT.

This clone was detected only once. The V call is TRBV2, the J call TRBJ1-2, with D uncertain. The germline V gene has CDR1 SNHLY and CDR2 FYNNEI. CDR3 length equals 12 residues. V gave up 6 bases and J gave up 3 bases, with 8 bases separating them. In nucleotides, the CDR3 is TGTGCCAGCAGGACTATCGACTATGGCTACACCTTC. The encoded protein is CASRTIDYGYTF.

CDR3 bases: TGTGCCAGCACCTACAGGACCAACTCTGGAAACACCATATATTTT. This gives the protein CASTYRTNSGNTIYF. The chain is built from TRBV7-9 and TRBJ1-3; maybe TRBD1 (5 bases). V lost 7 bases, J lost 0 bases, and 13 bases lay in between. CDR1 and CDR2 from the germline V gene are SEHNR and FQNEAQ (reference sequence). CDR3 length: 15 residues.

This clone was observed a handful of times. CDR3 residues: CASSLAAGPPFYEQYF. The CDR3 nucleotides are TGCGCCAGCAGCTTGGCCGCGGGTCCACCTTTCTACGAGCAGTACTTC. The V call is TRBV5-1, the J call TRBJ2-7; D is possibly TRBD2 (5 bases). The CDR3 length is 16 residues. Trimming took 0 bases from V and 3 from J, leaving 16 bases between them. CDR1 and CDR2 (germline): SGHRS, YFSETQ.

The CDR3 here is CASSVEASGGNSYNEQFF. The CDR3 nucleotides are TGTGCCAGCAGCGTAGAGGCTAGCGGGGGGAACTCCTACAATGAGCAGTTCTTC. The chain is built from TRBV9 and TRBJ2-1, with 11 bases aligning to TRBD2. Germline V gene lookup returns CDR1 SGDLS and CDR2 YYNGEE. V dropped 0 bases and J dropped 0; count of bases not matched to a gene: 5. The CDR3 loop spans 18 amino acids.

This rearrangement joins TRBV10-1 to TRBJ2-1; weak D call: TRBD1 (5 bases). Germline CDR1 is WNHNN and CDR2 is SYGVQD (reference sequence). V was cut by 1 base and J by 3 bases, with 13 bases left in between. The CDR3 has 16 residues. CDR3 protein: CASSECWGQHYNEQFF. CDR3 nucleotides: TGCGCCAGCAGTGAGTGCTGGGGCCAACACTACAATGAGCAGTTCTTC.

J is TRBJ1-2 and V is TRBV7-7; possible D gene TRBD1, 5 bases. The V and J ends lost 11 bases and 0 bases respectively, with 16 bases between them. The length of the CDR3 is 14 residues. Germline-derived CDR1 and CDR2 are SSHAT and FNYEAQ (reference sequence). CDR3 region: CAALDRLANYGYTF. DNA of the CDR3: TGTGCCGCTCTTGACAGATTAGCTAACTATGGCTACACCTTC. Using reference TRBV7-7 and TRBJ1-2 for the parts outside the CDR3, the full variable domain is GAGVSQSPRYKVTKRGQDVTLRCDPISSHATLYWYQQALGQGPEFLTYFNYEAQPDKSGLPSDRFSAERPEGSISTLTIQRTEQRDSAMYRCAALDRLANYGYTFGSGTRLTVV.

This clone was found a few times. This chain links TRBV27 with TRBJ1-4; 8 bases match TRBD1. From germline, CDR1 is MNHEY and CDR2 SMNVEV (reference sequence). The CDR3 consists of 14 residues. The J segment lost 8 bases and the V segment lost 7 bases, leaving 9 bases of the junction unmatched. The CDR3: CASTSGTGSEKLFF. For the CDR3, the DNA is TGTGCCAGCACCTCCGGGACAGGATCCGAAAAACTGTTTTTT.

The CDR3, as DNA: TGTGCCAGCAGTTCTTTCGGGGGGCCCTACGAGCAGTACTTC. Protein sequence: CASSSFGGPYEQYF. The gene calls are TRBV6-5 and TRBJ2-7, with D maybe TRBD2 (7 bases). This CDR3 region has 14 residues. Trimming took 4 bases from V and 2 from J, leaving 12 bases between them. Germline CDR1 is MNHEY and CDR2 is SVGAGI.

This chain connects TRBV5-1 to TRBJ1-1; 7 bases map to TRBD1. V was pared by 4 bases and J by 11 bases, with 11 bases of the junction left unmatched. Germline V lookup: CDR1 SGHRS, CDR2 YFSETQ. This CDR3 has 13 residues. CDR3 sequence: CASSGLRGDSAFF. The CDR3 nucleotides read TGCGCCAGCAGCGGGCTCAGAGGGGACAGCGCTTTCTTT.

The chain has TRBV18 and TRBJ2-7; D may be TRBD2 (6 bases). Between the trimmed V and J ends, which lost 4 bases and 2 bases, there was a span of 12 bases. Germline lookup yields CDR1 KGHSH and CDR2 LQKENI. The CDR3 runs to 14 residues. Here the CDR3 reads CASSREVGPYEQYF. CDR3 bases: TGTGCCAGCTCACGGGAGGTCGGGCCCTACGAGCAGTACTTC.

The chain couples TRBV28 to TRBJ2-7; D gene unclear. CDR3 length: 13 residues. V lost 6 bases, J lost 4 bases, and 13 bases lay in between. Germline loops: CDR1 MDHEN, CDR2 SYDVKM. CDR3 DNA sequence: TGTGCCAGCAGCCCCCCAACAGAATACGAGCAGTACTTC. Protein sequence: CASSPPTEYEQYF.

This chain connects TRBV13 to TRBJ1-2; possibly TRBD1 for D (5 bases). This CDR3 spans 14 amino acids. Germline CDR1 PRHDT, CDR2 FYEKMQ (reference sequence). Trimming removed 0 bases from V and 3 bases from J, with 8 bases in between. CDR3: CASSLGTGDYGYTF. The CDR3 DNA sequence: TGTGCCAGCAGCTTAGGCACGGGGGACTATGGCTACACCTTC.

The chain carries TRBV5-1 and TRBJ1-1; 9 nucleotides match TRBD1. CDR3 length equals 13 residues. Germline assignment: CDR1 SGHRS and CDR2 YFSETQ. V was pared by 4 bases and J by 5 bases, with 3 bases of the junction left unmatched. The CDR3 loop is CASSTGQGTEAFF. For the CDR3, the DNA is TGCGCCAGCAGCACGGGACAGGGTACTGAAGCTTTCTTT.

The V call is TRBV13, the J call TRBJ1-4; weak D call: TRBD1 (6 bases). The germline V gene has CDR1 PRHDT and CDR2 FYEKMQ (reference sequence). Trimming took off 6 bases at V and 10 bases at J, with 12 bases between the two ends. This CDR3 has 12 residues. CDR3 DNA sequence: TGTGCCAGCAGTCACACAGGGCTAAAACTGTTTTTT. This codes for CASSHTGLKLFF.

The chain recombines TRBV5-1 with TRBJ1-5, with 8 nucleotides matching TRBD1. V shed 4 bases, J shed 6 bases, and the junction held 6 bases outside the gene matches. The V gene's germline CDR1 is SGHRS and CDR2 YFSETQ. CDR3 size: 14 residues. CDR3: CASSPDRASQPQHF. In DNA form, the CDR3 reads TGCGCCAGCAGCCCGGACAGGGCAAGTCAGCCCCAGCATTTT.

The chain links TRBV28 to TRBJ2-1; the D gene is possibly TRBD1 (6 bases). Germline V lookup: CDR1 MDHEN, CDR2 SYDVKM. The CDR3 runs to 14 residues. The V end was cut by 10 bases, the J end by 0 bases, with 13 bases between. In DNA form, the CDR3 reads TGTGCCACCGGACAGTTGAGCTCCTACAATGAGCAGTTCTTC. Its protein product is CATGQLSSYNEQFF. The variable domain in full, with the rest retrieved from reference TRBV28 and TRBJ2-1, is DVKVTQSSRYLVKRTGEKVFLECVQDMDHENMFWYRQDPGLGLRLIYFSYDVKMKEKGDIPEGYSVSREKKERFSLILESASTNQTSMYLCATGQLSSYNEQFFGPGTRLTVL.

V is TRBV28 and J is TRBJ1-4; TRBD1 aligns across 11 bases. The CDR3 length is 16 residues. CDR1 is MDHEN, CDR2 SYDVKM, per germline. Losses at the gene ends were 4 bases for V and 3 bases for J; bases not matched to a gene: 4. The CDR3, as DNA: TGTGCCAGCAGTTCAGGACAGGGGGCACCTAATGAAAAACTGTTTTTT. It encodes CASSSGQGAPNEKLFF.

The gene calls are TRBV6-1 and TRBJ2-3; 11 bases fit TRBD2. The trim removed 9 bases at V and 4 bases at J, leaving 9 bases unmatched. Germline CDR1 MNHNS, CDR2 SASEGT. The CDR3 contains 15 residues. CDR3 residues: CASTISGGASDTQYF. The CDR3 nucleotides read TGTGCCAGTACGATTAGCGGGGGGGCCTCAGATACGCAGTATTTT.

The chain uses TRBV28 and TRBJ1-6; D is uncertain. Trimming cost V 11 bases and J 6 bases, with 20 bases left between them. The CDR3 consists of 15 residues. Germline CDR1 and CDR2: MDHEN and SYDVKM. CDR3 in amino acids: CAARKRRHGNSPLHF. The CDR3 DNA reads as TGTGCCGCCCGAAAGAGGCGGCATGGTAATTCACCCCTCCACTTT. The whole variable domain, filled in from reference TRBV28 and TRBJ1-6, reads DVKVTQSSRYLVKRTGEKVFLECVQDMDHENMFWYRQDPGLGLRLIYFSYDVKMKEKGDIPEGYSVSREKKERFSLILESASTNQTSMYLCAARKRRHGNSPLHFGNGTRLTVT.

V is TRBV4-1 and J is TRBJ2-2, with D possibly being TRBD2 (6 bases). The germline V gene encodes CDR1 MGHRA and CDR2 YSYEKL. This CDR3 has 14 amino acids. V was trimmed by 5 bases and J by 2 bases, leaving 9 bases between them. Here the CDR3 reads CASSYGLNTGELFF. In DNA, the CDR3 is TGCGCCAGCAGCTATGGACTAAACACCGGGGAGCTGTTTTTT.

This chain uses TRBV5-4 with TRBJ2-1; 8 bases line up with TRBD2. The germline gives CDR1 SGHNT, CDR2 YYREEE (reference sequence). The CDR3 extends over 17 amino acids. The trim removed 4 bases at V and 1 base at J, leaving 10 bases unmatched. This chain's CDR3 is CASSPSKSSGSYNEQFF. The CDR3 nucleotides are TGTGCCAGCAGCCCATCCAAGTCTAGCGGGTCCTACAATGAGCAGTTCTTC.

This clone was detected a few times. The V and J genes are TRBV19 and TRBJ2-2; 8 bases are shared with TRBD1. CDR3 length: 15 amino acids. CDR1 and CDR2 from the germline V gene are LNHDA and SQIVND (reference sequence). Trimming at V came to 3 bases and at J to 5 bases, leaving 5 bases not matched to a gene. This chain's CDR3 is CASSIQGAVTGELFF. The CDR3 DNA reads TGTGCCAGTAGTATTCAGGGGGCGGTAACCGGGGAGCTGTTTTTT.

This chain links TRBV5-1 with TRBJ2-2, with 9 bases identical to TRBD1. The CDR3 consists of 19 residues. Germline lookup yields CDR1 SGHRS and CDR2 YFSETQ. Unmatched junction bases numbered 12, after V lost 0 bases and J lost 3 bases. CDR3: CASSLVGQGLGIDTGELFF. The CDR3 DNA reads TGCGCCAGCAGCTTGGTTGGACAGGGGTTAGGAATTGACACCGGGGAGCTGTTTTTT.

The genes are TRBV27 and TRBJ2-3; tentative D call: TRBD2 (6 bases). The V gene's germline CDR1 is MNHEY and CDR2 SMNVEV (reference sequence). V was pared by 7 bases and J by 5 bases, with 13 bases between. The CDR3 covers 13 residues. CDR3 nucleotide sequence: TGTGCCAGCATGACCCAGGGAGGAGATACGCAGTATTTT. Translating gives CASMTQGGDTQYF.

V usage is TRBV27 and J usage is TRBJ1-6, with 10 bases identical to TRBD1. From germline, CDR1 is MNHEY and CDR2 SMNVEV (reference sequence). V lost 7 bases to trimming and J lost 7 bases; unmatched junction nucleotides: 7. CDR3 length: 15 residues. The CDR3 nucleotides are TGTGCCAGCACCTCAGGGACAGGGGAAAATTCACCCCTCCACTTT. Residues: CASTSGTGENSPLHF.

The genes are TRBV6-5 and TRBJ2-5, with TRBD1 matching 7 bases. CDR1 is MNHEY and CDR2 is SVGAGI in the germline V gene. This CDR3 has 15 amino acids. The V segment lost 4 bases and the J segment 3 bases; nucleotides outside the gene matches: 8. The CDR3 loop reads CASSLPSQGKETQYF. In nucleotides, the CDR3 is TGTGCCAGCAGTTTACCCTCACAGGGGAAAGAGACCCAGTACTTC.